This T cell receptor beta chain comes out of a study of blood T cell repertoires in COVID-19. Study summary: Researchers got acute and convalescent COVID-19 samples from the United States, Italy and Spain. From T cells, B-cell-depleted T cells, or PBMCs came the material, which was cDNA or gDNA.

CDR1 and CDR2 from the germline V gene are KGHDR and SFDVKD. This CDR3 contains 13 residues. Losses at the gene ends were 4 bases for V and 6 bases for J; bases not matched to a gene: 2. The protocol was immunoSEQ multiplex PCR, while the TCRdb copy is restricted to in-frame clones and leaves out a portion. The table has 150,000 to 200,000 clones, roughly nine tenths seen once. Input material: peripheral blood. This sequence joins TRBV24-1 and TRBJ2-7, with TRBD1 matching over 10 bases. The sequence was collected from a man in his late teens or twenties with acute or convalescent COVID-19. CDR3 protein: CATSERTGGEQYF. The CDR3 DNA follows: TGTGCCACCAGTGAGCGGACAGGGGGCGAGCAGTACTTC.